This T cell receptor (beta chain) stems from a study of T cell responses to AZD1222 COVID-19 vaccine. Findings of the study overall: The study sampled repertoires only after the peak T cell response. The number of AZD1222 recipients seropositive at baseline was only 5 to 7. Compared with day 0, the breadth and depth of the Spike-specific TCR repertoire rose significantly after two doses of AZD1222.

Turning to this clone: Its antigen remains unknown.

Sequencing was performed with immunoSEQ multiplex PCR; in TCRdb, only in-frame clones are kept and a portion is missing. The repertoire holds over 120,000 clones, with about 86% as singletons. V was clipped by 5 bases and J by 9 bases, with 11 bases between them. The CDR3 has 12 residues. CDR1 is MNHEY and CDR2 is SMNVEV in the germline V gene (reference sequence). The sequences come from peripheral blood, collected 28 days after the second AZD1222 dose. This clonotype was sampled from an adult who received the AZD1222 COVID-19 vaccine. The chain links TRBV27 to TRBJ2-1; D gene ambiguous. CDR3 loop: CASSRPFGEQFF. The DNA of the CDR3 is TGTGCCAGCAGTCGCCCTTTCGGTGAGCAGTTCTTC.